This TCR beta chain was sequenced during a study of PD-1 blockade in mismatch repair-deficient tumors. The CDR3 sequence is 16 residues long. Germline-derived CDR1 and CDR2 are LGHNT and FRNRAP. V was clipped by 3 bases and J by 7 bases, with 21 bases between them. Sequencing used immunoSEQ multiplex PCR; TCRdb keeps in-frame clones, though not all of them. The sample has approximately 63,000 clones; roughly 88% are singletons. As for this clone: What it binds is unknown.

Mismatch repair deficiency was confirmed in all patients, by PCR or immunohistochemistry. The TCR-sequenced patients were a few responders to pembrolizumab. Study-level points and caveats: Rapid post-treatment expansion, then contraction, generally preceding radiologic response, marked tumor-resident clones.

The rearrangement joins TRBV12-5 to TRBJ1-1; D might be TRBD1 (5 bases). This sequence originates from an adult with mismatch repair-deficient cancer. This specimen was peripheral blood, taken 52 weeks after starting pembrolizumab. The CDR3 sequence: CASGFLLAAGRNEAFF. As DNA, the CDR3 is TGTGCTAGTGGTTTCTTACTGGCGGCAGGGAGAAATGAAGCTTTCTTT.